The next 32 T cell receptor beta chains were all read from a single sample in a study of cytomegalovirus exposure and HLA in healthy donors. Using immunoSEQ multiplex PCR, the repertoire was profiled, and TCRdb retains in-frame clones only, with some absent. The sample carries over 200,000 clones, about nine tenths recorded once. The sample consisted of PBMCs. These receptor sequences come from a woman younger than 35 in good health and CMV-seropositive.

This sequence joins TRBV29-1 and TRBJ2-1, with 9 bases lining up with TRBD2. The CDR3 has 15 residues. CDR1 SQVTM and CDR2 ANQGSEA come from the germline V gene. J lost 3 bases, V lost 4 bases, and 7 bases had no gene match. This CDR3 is CSVVGLAGIYNEQFF. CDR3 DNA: TGCAGCGTTGTCGGCCTAGCGGGAATCTACAATGAGCAGTTCTTC.

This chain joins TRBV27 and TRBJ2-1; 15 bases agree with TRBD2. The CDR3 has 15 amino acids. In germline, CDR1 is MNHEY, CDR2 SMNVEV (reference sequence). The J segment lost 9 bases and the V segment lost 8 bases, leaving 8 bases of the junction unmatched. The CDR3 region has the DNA TGTGCCAGCGCCCCGGGACTAGCGGGAGGAAGTGAGCAGTTCTTC. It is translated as CASAPGLAGGSEQFF.

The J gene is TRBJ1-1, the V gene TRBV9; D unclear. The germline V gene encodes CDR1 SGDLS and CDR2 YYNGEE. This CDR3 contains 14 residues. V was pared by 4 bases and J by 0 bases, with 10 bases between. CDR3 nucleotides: TGTGCCAGCAGCCTGCGGGGAATGAACACTGAAGCTTTCTTT. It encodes CASSLRGMNTEAFF.

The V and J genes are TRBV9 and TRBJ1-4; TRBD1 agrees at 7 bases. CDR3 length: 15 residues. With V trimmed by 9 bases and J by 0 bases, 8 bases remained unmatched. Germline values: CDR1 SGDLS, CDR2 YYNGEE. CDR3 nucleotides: TGTGCCAATTTTCACCAGGGGGCAACTAATGAAAAACTGTTTTTT. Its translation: CANFHQGATNEKLFF.

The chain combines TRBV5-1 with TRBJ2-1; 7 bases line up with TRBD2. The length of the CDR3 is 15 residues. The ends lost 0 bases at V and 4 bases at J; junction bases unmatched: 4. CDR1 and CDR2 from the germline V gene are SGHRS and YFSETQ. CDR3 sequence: CASSLVAGPYNEQFF. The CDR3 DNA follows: TGCGCCAGCAGCTTGGTAGCGGGCCCTTACAATGAGCAGTTCTTC.

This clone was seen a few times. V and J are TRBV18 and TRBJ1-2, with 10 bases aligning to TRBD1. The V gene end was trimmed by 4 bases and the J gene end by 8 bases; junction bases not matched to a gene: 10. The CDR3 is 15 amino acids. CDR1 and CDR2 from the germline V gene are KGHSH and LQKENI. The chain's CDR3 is CASSLQTGGEGGYTF. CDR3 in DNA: TGTGCCAGCTCACTTCAGACAGGGGGCGAGGGAGGCTACACCTTC.

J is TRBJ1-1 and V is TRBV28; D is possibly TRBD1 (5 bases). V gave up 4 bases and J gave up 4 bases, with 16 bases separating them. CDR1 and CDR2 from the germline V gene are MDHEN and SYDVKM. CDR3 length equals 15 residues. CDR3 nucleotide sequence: TGTGCCAGCAGTTACGGGAGGGGTTTTGGCACTGAAGCTTTCTTT. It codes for CASSYGRGFGTEAFF.

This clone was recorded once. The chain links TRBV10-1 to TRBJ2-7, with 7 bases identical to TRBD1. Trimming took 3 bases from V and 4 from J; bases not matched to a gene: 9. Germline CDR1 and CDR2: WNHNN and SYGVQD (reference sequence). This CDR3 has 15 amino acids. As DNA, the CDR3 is TGCGCCAGCAGTGATTCCGGGACAGCTACTTACGAGCAGTACTTC. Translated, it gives CASSDSGTATYEQYF.

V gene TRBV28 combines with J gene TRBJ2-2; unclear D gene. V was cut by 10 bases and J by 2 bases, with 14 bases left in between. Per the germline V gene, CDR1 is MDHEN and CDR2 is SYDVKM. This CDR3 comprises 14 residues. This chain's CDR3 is CATNQASNTGELFF. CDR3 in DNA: TGTGCCACCAACCAGGCCAGCAACACCGGGGAGCTGTTTTTT.

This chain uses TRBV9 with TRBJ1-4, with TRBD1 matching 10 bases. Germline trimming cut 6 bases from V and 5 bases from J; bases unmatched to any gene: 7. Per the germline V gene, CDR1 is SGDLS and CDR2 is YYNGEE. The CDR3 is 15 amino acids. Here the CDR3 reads CASTRGTGENEKLFF. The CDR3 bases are TGTGCCAGCACAAGGGGGACAGGGGAAAATGAAAAACTGTTTTTT.

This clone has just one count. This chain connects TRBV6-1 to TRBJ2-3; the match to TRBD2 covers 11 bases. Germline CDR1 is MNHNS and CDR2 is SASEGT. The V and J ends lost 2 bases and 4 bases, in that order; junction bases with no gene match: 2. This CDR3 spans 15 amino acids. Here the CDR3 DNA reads TGTGCCAGCAGTGAAAAACTAGCGGGGGCAGATACGCAGTATTTT. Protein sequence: CASSEKLAGADTQYF.

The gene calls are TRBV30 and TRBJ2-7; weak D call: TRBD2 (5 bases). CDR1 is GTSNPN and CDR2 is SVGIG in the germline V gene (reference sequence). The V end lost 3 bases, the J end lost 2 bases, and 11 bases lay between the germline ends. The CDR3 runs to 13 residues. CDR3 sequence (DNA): TGTGCCTGGAGAAAACGGGGTGCCTACGAGCAGTACTTC. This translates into CAWRKRGAYEQYF.

The CDR3 region has the DNA TGTGCCTGGACTGGAGGGGGCCTTGAGGAGCAGTACTTC. Its protein is CAWTGGGLEEQYF. The chain has TRBV30 and TRBJ2-7; maybe TRBD1 (7 bases). This CDR3 has 13 residues. CDR1 is GTSNPN, CDR2 SVGIG, per germline (reference sequence). V lost 4 bases and J 7 bases, leaving 17 bases between the germline ends.

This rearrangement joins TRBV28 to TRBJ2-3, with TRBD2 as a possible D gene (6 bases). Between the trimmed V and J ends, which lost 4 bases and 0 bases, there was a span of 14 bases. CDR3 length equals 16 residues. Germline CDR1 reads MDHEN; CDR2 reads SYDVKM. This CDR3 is CASSSLTSISTDTQYF. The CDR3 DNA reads TGTGCCAGCAGTTCCCTGACTAGTATTAGCACAGATACGCAGTATTTT.

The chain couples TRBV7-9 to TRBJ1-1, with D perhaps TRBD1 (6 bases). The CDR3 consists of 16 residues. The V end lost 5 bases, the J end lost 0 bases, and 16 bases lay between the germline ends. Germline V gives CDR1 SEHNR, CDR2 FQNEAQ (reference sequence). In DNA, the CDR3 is TGTGCCAGCAGCCTTGGATGGGGGGGCATGAACACTGAAGCTTTCTTT. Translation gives CASSLGWGGMNTEAFF.

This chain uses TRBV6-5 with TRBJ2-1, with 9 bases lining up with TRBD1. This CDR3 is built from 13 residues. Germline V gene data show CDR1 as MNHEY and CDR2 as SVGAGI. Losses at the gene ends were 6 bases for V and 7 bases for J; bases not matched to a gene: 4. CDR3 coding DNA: TGTGCCAGCAGCCCCGGACAGGGGAATGAGCAGTTCTTC. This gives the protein CASSPGQGNEQFF.

The CDR3 loop is CSVEGGTGGRTDTQYF. In DNA, the CDR3 is TGCAGCGTTGAAGGGGGGACAGGGGGTCGCACAGATACGCAGTATTTT. This chain connects TRBV29-1 to TRBJ2-3; 11 bases are a match to TRBD1. This CDR3 comprises 16 residues. CDR1 is SQVTM and CDR2 is ANQGSEA in the germline V gene. V lost 1 base and J lost 1; bases outside the gene matches: 4.

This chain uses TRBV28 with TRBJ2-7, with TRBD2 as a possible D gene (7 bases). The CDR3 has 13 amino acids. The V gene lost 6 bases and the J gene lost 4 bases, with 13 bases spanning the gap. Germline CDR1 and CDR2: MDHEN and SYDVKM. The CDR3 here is CASRGGGSYEQYF. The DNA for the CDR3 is TGTGCCAGCAGGGGAGGGGGATCGTACGAGCAGTACTTC.

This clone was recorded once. CDR3 nucleotides: TGTGCCAGCAGTTTATTAGGGGGCTTTCGGGGACAGGGGGCATGGGAGCAGTACTTC. Translated: CASSLLGGFRGQGAWEQYF. The chain combines TRBV28 with TRBJ2-7; 12 bases are shared with TRBD1. V lost 1 base and J lost 7; bases outside the gene matches: 17. The CDR3 is 19 amino acids. Germline values: CDR1 MDHEN, CDR2 SYDVKM.

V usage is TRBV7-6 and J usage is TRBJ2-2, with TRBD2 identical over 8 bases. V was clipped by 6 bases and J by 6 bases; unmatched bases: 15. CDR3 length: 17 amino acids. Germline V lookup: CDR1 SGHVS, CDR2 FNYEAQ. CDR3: CASRRNHGSGSAGELFF. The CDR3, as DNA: TGTGCCAGCAGGCGTAATCATGGCAGCGGGAGCGCCGGGGAGCTGTTTTTT.

The CDR3 nucleotides read TGTGCCAGCAGTGACTCTTACAGCTCCTACAATGAGCAGTTCTTC. Amino acid sequence: CASSDSYSSYNEQFF. This chain uses TRBV6-4 with TRBJ2-1, with D unresolved. Trimming took off 0 bases at V and 0 bases at J, with 6 bases between the two ends. This CDR3 comprises 15 residues. CDR1 and CDR2 from the germline V gene are MRHNA and SNTAGT.

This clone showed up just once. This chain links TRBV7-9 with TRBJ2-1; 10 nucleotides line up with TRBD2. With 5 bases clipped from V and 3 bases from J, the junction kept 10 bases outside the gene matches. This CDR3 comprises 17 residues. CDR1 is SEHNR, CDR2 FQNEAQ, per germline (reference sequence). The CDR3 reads CASSPRAGLANYNEQFF. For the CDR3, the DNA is TGTGCCAGCAGCCCCCGCGCGGGACTAGCGAACTACAATGAGCAGTTCTTC.

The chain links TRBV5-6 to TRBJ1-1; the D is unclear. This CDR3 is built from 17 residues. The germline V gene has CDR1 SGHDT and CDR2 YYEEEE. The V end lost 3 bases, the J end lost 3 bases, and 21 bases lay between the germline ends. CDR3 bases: TGTGCCAGCAGCTCCTTCCCCCTAACAGAGGGTTACACTGAAGCTTTCTTT. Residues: CASSSFPLTEGYTEAFF.

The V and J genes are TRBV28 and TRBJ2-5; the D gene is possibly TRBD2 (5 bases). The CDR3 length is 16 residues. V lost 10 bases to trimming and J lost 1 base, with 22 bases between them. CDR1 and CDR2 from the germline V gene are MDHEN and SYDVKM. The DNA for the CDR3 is TGTGCCACAGCGGTGATTAGTAGTGGTCCCCAAGAGACCCAGTACTTC. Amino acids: CATAVISSGPQETQYF.

The CDR3 protein is CASTSYLGDSATGELFF. Here the CDR3 DNA reads TGTGCCAGTACCTCGTACCTTGGGGACAGCGCAACCGGGGAGCTGTTTTTT. The chain uses TRBV19 and TRBJ2-2; 7 bases align to TRBD1. Germline values: CDR1 LNHDA, CDR2 SQIVND (reference sequence). CDR3 length: 17 residues. Trimming took 7 bases from V and 5 from J; bases not matched to a gene: 16. The complete variable domain, with remaining parts taken from reference TRBV19 and TRBJ2-2, reads DGGITQSPKYLFRKEGQNVTLSCEQNLNHDAMYWYRQDPGQGLRLIYYSQIVNDFQKGDIAEGYSVSREKKESFPLTVTSAQKNPTAFYLCASTSYLGDSATGELFFGEGSRLTVL.

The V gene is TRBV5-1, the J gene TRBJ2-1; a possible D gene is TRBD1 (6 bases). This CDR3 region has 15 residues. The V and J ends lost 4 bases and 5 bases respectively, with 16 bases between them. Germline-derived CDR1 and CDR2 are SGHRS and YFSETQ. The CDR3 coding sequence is TGCGCCAGCAGCGCCCTGGGGGCTACGGACAATGAGCAGTTCTTC. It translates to CASSALGATDNEQFF.

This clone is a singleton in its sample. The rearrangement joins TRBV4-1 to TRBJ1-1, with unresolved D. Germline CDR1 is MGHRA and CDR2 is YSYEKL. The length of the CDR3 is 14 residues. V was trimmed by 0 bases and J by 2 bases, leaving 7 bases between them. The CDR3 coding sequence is TGCGCCAGCAGCCAAGATTCGACAAACACTGAAGCTTTCTTT. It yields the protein CASSQDSTNTEAFF.

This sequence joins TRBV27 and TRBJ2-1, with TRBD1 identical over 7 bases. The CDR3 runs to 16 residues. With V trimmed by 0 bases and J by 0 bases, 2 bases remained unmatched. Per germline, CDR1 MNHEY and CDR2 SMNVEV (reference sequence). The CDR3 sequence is CASSLSRQGSYNEQFF. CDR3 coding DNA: TGTGCCAGCAGTTTATCACGACAGGGCTCCTACAATGAGCAGTTCTTC.

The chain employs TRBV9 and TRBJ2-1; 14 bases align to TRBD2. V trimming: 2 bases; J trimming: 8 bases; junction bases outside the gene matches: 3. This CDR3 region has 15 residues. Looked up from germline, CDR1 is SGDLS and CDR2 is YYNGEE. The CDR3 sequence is CASSVGLAGVDEQFF. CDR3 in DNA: TGTGCCAGCAGCGTGGGACTAGCGGGAGTCGATGAGCAGTTCTTC.

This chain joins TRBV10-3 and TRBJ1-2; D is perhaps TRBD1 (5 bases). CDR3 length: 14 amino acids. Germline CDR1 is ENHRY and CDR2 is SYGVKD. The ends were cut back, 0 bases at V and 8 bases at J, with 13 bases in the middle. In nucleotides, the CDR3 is TGTGCCATCAGTGAGTCGAAGGGGATAGAAGGCTACACCTTC. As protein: CAISESKGIEGYTF.

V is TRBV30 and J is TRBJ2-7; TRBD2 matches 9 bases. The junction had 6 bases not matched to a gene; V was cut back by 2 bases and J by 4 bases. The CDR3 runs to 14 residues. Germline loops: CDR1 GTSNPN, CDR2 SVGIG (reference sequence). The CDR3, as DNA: TGTGCCTGGAGTTCGGCGGGAGGGAGATACGAGCAGTACTTC. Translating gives CAWSSAGGRYEQYF.

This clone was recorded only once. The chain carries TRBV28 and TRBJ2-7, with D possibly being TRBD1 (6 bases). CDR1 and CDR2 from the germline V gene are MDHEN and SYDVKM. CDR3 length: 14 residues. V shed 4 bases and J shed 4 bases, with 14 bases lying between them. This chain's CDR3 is CASSSPGERYEQYF. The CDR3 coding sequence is TGTGCCAGCAGTTCCCCAGGGGAGAGATACGAGCAGTACTTC.